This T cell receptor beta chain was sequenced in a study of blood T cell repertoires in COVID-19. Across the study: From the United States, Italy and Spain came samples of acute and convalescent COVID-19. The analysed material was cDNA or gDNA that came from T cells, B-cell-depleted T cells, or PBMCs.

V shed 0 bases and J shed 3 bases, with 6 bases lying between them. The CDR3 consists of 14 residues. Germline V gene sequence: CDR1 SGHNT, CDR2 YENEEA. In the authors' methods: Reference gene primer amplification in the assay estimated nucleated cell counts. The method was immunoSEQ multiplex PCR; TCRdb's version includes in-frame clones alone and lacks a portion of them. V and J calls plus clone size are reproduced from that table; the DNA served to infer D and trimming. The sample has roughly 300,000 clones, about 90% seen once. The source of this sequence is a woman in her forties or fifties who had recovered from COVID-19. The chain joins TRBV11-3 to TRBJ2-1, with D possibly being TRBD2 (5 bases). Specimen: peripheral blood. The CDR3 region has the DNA TGTGCCAGCAGCTTAGACGGGGACTACAATGAGCAGTTCTTC. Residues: CASSLDGDYNEQFF.